The next 20 T cell receptor beta chains were all read from a single sample in a study of T-cell reconstitution after alpha-beta-depleted transplantation in children. Overall study findings and caveats: Once a year had passed after transplant, T-cell counts and diversity came mostly from newly produced T cells.

A library of TCRbeta sequences, prepared with unique molecular identifiers, was generated. MiXCR was run by TCRdb on the PCR reads, yielding one entry per CDR3 protein. The sample carries a few hundred thousand distinct CDR3 sequences, roughly 7.8% recorded once. These TCRs' antigens remain unknown. This sample comprised peripheral blood, obtained 360 days after TCRalphabeta/CD19-depleted stem cell transplant. The receptors here all came from a female patient aged 2-9 years who had a stem cell transplant for Fanconi anemia, so the T cells may come from the graft donor.

The table lists this clonotype with a few counts. This rearrangement joins TRBV12-3 or TRBV12-4 to TRBJ1-5; weak D call: TRBD1 (6 bases). V was clipped by 6 bases and J by 7 bases, with 22 bases between them. The CDR3 spans 16 residues. The CDR3 DNA reads as TGTGCCAGCAGCCTATCACGGGACACCATGGGGCAGCCCCAGCATTTT. It codes for CASSLSRDTMGQPQHF.

This clonotype has more than one count but fewer than ten. This chain joins TRBV20-1 and TRBJ2-1, with D maybe TRBD2 (6 bases). CDR1 is DFQATT and CDR2 is SNEGSKA in the germline V gene (reference sequence). The CDR3 consists of 14 residues. CDR3 amino acids: CSLKRGIRHNEQFF. The CDR3 DNA is TGCAGCCTTAAACGGGGGATTCGCCACAATGAGCAGTTCTTC.

The chain has TRBV6-2 or TRBV6-3 and TRBJ2-5; D is perhaps TRBD1 (5 bases). Germline V gives CDR1 MNHEY, CDR2 SVGEGT. The ends were cut back, 6 bases at V and 5 bases at J, with 13 bases in the middle. The CDR3 contains 13 residues. The CDR3 sequence: CASRNLGAETQYF. As DNA, the CDR3 is TGTGCCAGCAGAAACCTTGGGGCGGAGACCCAGTACTTC.

This clonotype was picked up many times. The chain carries TRBV20-1 and TRBJ2-1; TRBD2 matches at 10 bases. Trimming took 5 bases from V and 4 from J; bases not matched to a gene: 5. Germline loops: CDR1 DFQATT, CDR2 SNEGSKA (reference sequence). The CDR3 loop spans 14 amino acids. For the CDR3, the DNA is TGCAGTGCTGCCCTAGCGGGGGCATACAATGAGCAGTTCTTC. Amino acid sequence: CSAALAGAYNEQFF.

This chain uses TRBV18 with TRBJ2-5, with TRBD2 identical over 10 bases. The CDR3 covers 17 residues. V was pared by 6 bases and J by 4 bases, with 14 bases of the junction left unmatched. Looked up from germline, CDR1 is KGHSH and CDR2 is LQKENI. The CDR3 DNA reads TGTGCCAGCTCGCCGCCTAGCGGGAGTCTGGGAAGAGAGACCCAGTACTTC. Amino acid sequence: CASSPPSGSLGRETQYF. The complete variable domain, with remaining parts taken from reference TRBV18 and TRBJ2-5, reads NAGVMQNPRHLVRRRGQEARLRCSPMKGHSHVYWYRQLPEEGLKFMVYLQKENIIDESGMPKERFSAEFPKEGPSILRIQQVVRGDSAAYFCASSPPSGSLGRETQYFGPGTRLLVL.

This clonotype was picked up a small number of times. This chain connects TRBV6-5 to TRBJ1-2; 7 bases line up with TRBD1. CDR3 length equals 14 residues. Germline loops: CDR1 MNHEY, CDR2 SVGAGI. V lost 0 bases and J lost 4; bases outside the gene matches: 2. CDR3 in amino acids: CASSYSTGTYGYTF. The DNA of the CDR3 is TGTGCCAGCAGTTACTCGACAGGGACCTATGGCTACACCTTC.

There are many counts of this clonotype. The chain joins TRBV5-1 to TRBJ2-7; unclear D gene. Trimming took off 3 bases at V and 2 bases at J, with 12 bases between the two ends. The germline V gene encodes CDR1 SGHRS and CDR2 YFSETQ. The CDR3 is 14 residues long. This CDR3 reads CASSSWTETYEQYF. The CDR3 region has the DNA TGCGCCAGCAGCTCTTGGACGGAGACCTACGAGCAGTACTTC.

The CDR3 reads CASSLGQGFGYTF. The CDR3 bases are TGTGCCAGCAGTTTGGGACAGGGGTTTGGCTACACCTTC. The chain recombines TRBV12-3 or TRBV12-4 with TRBJ1-2, with 10 bases identical to TRBD1. This CDR3 contains 13 residues. V lost 3 bases to trimming and J lost 7 bases; unmatched junction nucleotides: 2.

The genes are TRBV7-7 and TRBJ2-2; the match to TRBD1 covers 7 bases. The germline V gene has CDR1 SSHAT and CDR2 FNYEAQ (reference sequence). The ends lost 5 bases at V and 4 bases at J; junction bases unmatched: 4. The CDR3 consists of 14 residues. CDR3 loop: CASSGGQFTGELFF. The CDR3 coding sequence is TGTGCCAGCAGCGGGGGACAGTTCACCGGGGAGCTGTTTTTT. Looking up the rest from reference TRBV7-7 and TRBJ2-2 gives the full variable domain: GAGVSQSPRYKVTKRGQDVTLRCDPISSHATLYWYQQALGQGPEFLTYFNYEAQPDKSGLPSDRFSAERPEGSISTLTIQRTEQRDSAMYRCASSGGQFTGELFFGEGSRLTVL.

This clonotype was recorded many times. V is TRBV28 and J is TRBJ2-7; the D is unclear. CDR1 MDHEN and CDR2 SYDVKM come from the germline V gene. The CDR3 sequence is 13 residues long. The V and J ends lost 3 bases and 6 bases respectively, with 12 bases between them. The CDR3 DNA is TGTGCCAGCAGTTTGGTAGCCCCTGGCGAGCAGTACTTC. It codes for CASSLVAPGEQYF.

This clonotype showed up just a few times. The chain is built from TRBV20-1 and TRBJ1-2; D might be TRBD1 (5 bases). Looked up from germline, CDR1 is DFQATT and CDR2 is SNEGSKA (reference sequence). The CDR3 totals 13 residues. V lost 5 bases and J lost 4, with 14 bases in between. The CDR3 reads CSARYRPTYGYTF. DNA of the CDR3: TGCAGTGCTCGTTACAGGCCAACCTATGGCTACACCTTC.

This clonotype was recorded at least ten times. The chain has TRBV20-1 and TRBJ1-2, with D possibly matching TRBD1 (5 bases). This CDR3 contains 13 residues. Deletions cut 0 bases from V and 8 bases from J, with 13 bases between. Germline loops: CDR1 DFQATT, CDR2 SNEGSKA (reference sequence). The CDR3 coding sequence is TGCAGTGCTAGAGATTTGGGGGGATCCGGCTACACCTTC. It codes for CSARDLGGSGYTF.

The V and J genes are TRBV7-8 and TRBJ2-3; D ambiguous. The V gene's germline CDR1 is SGHVS and CDR2 FQNEAQ. Between the trimmed V and J ends, which lost 10 bases and 5 bases, there was a span of 16 bases. This CDR3 spans 13 amino acids. CDR3 protein: CANPVEAQDTQYF. DNA for the CDR3: TGTGCCAACCCCGTAGAGGCACAAGATACGCAGTATTTT.

This chain links TRBV6-5 with TRBJ1-5; the D is unclear. With 0 bases removed from V and 9 bases from J, the gap between germline ends came to 12 bases. This CDR3 spans 14 amino acids. Germline loops: CDR1 MNHEY, CDR2 SVGAGI. Here the CDR3 DNA reads TGTGCCAGCAGTTACTCCGTGGGATCCGGGCCCCAGCATTTT. Translated: CASSYSVGSGPQHF.

With regard to this clonotype: This may be a read error: a much more frequent sequence differs by one nucleotide. The genes are TRBV6-1 and TRBJ1-1, with D hard to call. Germline V gene data show CDR1 as MNHNS and CDR2 as SASEGT. This CDR3 has 16 amino acids. CDR3 DNA: TGTGCCAGCAGTCGCCTACAGCTAGAGATGAACACTGAAGCTTCCTTT. Its protein is CASSRLQLEMNTEASF.

Only a few counts were recorded for this clonotype. The V gene is TRBV6-2 or TRBV6-3, the J gene TRBJ2-1; D is perhaps TRBD2 (6 bases). The V gene lost 2 bases and the J gene lost 0 bases, with 14 bases spanning the gap. This CDR3 spans 17 amino acids. Germline values: CDR1 MNHEY, CDR2 SVGEGT. The CDR3 reads CASSYERVRNSYNEQFF. The CDR3 DNA is TGTGCCAGCAGTTACGAGCGGGTGCGCAACTCCTACAATGAGCAGTTCTTC.

The chain links TRBV2 to TRBJ1-1; the D is unclear. Trimming removed 2 bases at V and 3 bases at J, with 10 bases between. The CDR3 has 14 amino acids. Germline CDR1 SNHLY, CDR2 FYNNEI. The CDR3 region is CASSEPGSYTEAFF. CDR3 bases: TGTGCCAGCAGTGAACCCGGGTCTTACACTGAAGCTTTCTTT.

This clonotype was seen a handful of times. The chain has TRBV20-1 and TRBJ1-5; TRBD1 matches at 7 bases. CDR3 length: 13 residues. J gave up 2 bases and V 5 bases, and 3 bases lay outside the gene matches. CDR1 DFQATT and CDR2 SNEGSKA come from the germline V gene (reference sequence). The CDR3 loop is CSALQGGNQPQHF. The CDR3 nucleotides read TGCAGTGCTCTCCAGGGGGGCAATCAGCCCCAGCATTTT.

This chain links TRBV20-1 with TRBJ2-7, with 11 bases lining up with TRBD2. Germline CDR1 DFQATT, CDR2 SNEGSKA (reference sequence). Trimming cost V 0 bases and J 0 bases; bases outside gene matches: 10. The CDR3 is made up of 18 amino acids. For the CDR3, the DNA is TGCAGTGCTAGAGATCGAACTAGCGGGGGCCTAAGCTCCTACGAGCAGTACGTC. It codes for CSARDRTSGGLSSYEQYV.

This clonotype was observed many times. The gene calls are TRBV10-3 and TRBJ2-7; a weak D match, TRBD2 (5 bases). This CDR3 region has 16 residues. CDR1 and CDR2 from the germline V gene are ENHRY and SYGVKD. V shed 4 bases and J shed 5 bases, with 21 bases lying between them. DNA of the CDR3: TGTGCCATCAGTGTTGGACGGGGAGTAGTGCGGGACGAGCAGTACTTC. It codes for CAISVGRGVVRDEQYF.